The rows below give T cell receptor beta chains drawn from one sample of a study of regulatory T cells in long-lasting Graves disease. One entry per CDR3 protein, called by TCRdb with MiXCR from the multiplex PCR reads. The sample holds a few hundred thousand distinct CDR3 sequences, around 20% seen once. Sequenced material: peripheral blood mononuclear cells (PBMCs), taken at new diagnosis, from a patient treated with antithyroid drugs. The origin of the receptors is a female donor with Graves disease. Both conserved end residues are part of each CDR3. Each record gives: clone size, J gene, V gene, D gene, CDR3 DNA, CDR3 protein. A D gene is named only where the DNA matches it firmly. Some rows have no size entry. The others give once, few or many, or a class for an expanded clone.

many TRBJ1-4 TRBV7-9 - TGTGCCAGCAGCTTAACGGGTGGAGATAATGAAAAACTGTTTTTT CASSLTGGDNEKLFF
few TRBJ2-4 TRBV9 - TGTGCCAGCAGCGTTGATCTGACTCAAGGGGGGAACATTCAGTACTTC CASSVDLTQGGNIQYF
many TRBJ2-1 TRBV27 TRBD1 TGTGCCAGCAGTGGTCCCGGGACAGGGGAGGTCGAGCAGTTCTTC CASSGPGTGEVEQFF
few TRBJ1-5 TRBV19 - TGTGCCAGTAGTATCGTATTCGGGGGAGGCAATCAGCCCCAGCATTTT CASSIVFGGGNQPQHF
many TRBJ2-7 TRBV5-1 - TGCGCCAGCAGCTTGGCCGGACGTAACCGGCCCTACGAGCAGTACTTC CASSLAGRNRPYEQYF
many TRBJ2-7 TRBV4-3 TRBD1 TGCGCCAGCAGCCAAGATCGGGCAGGGGGTGAGGACGAGCAGTACTTC CASSQDRAGGEDEQYF
many TRBJ2-1 TRBV7-9 TRBD1 TGTGCCAGCAGCATGACAGGGGCCCTGGGCCATGAGCAGTTCTTC CASSMTGALGHEQFF
many TRBJ2-1 TRBV5-1 TRBD1 TGCGCCAGCAGCCGAACAGGGGGCTGGGGTGGGAATGAGCAGTTCTTC CASSRTGGWGGNEQFF
- TRBJ2-7 TRBV7-8 TRBD2 TGTGCCAGCAGCCCAAAGACTAGCGGGAGTTACGAGCAGTACTTC CASSPKTSGSYEQYF
many TRBJ1-1 TRBV6-2/TRBV6-3 - TGTGCCAGCAGTAACCCAGCACCAATGAACACTGAAGCTTTCTTT CASSNPAPMNTEAFF
many TRBJ2-3 TRBV5-6 TRBD1 TGTGCCAGCAGCTTGGTTCAGGGGGCTGGCGATACGCAGTATTTT CASSLVQGAGDTQYF
few TRBJ1-5 TRBV6-2/TRBV6-3 - TGTGCCAGCAGTTACTCGATTGTAGGGTTAGGTCAGCCCCAGCATTTT CASSYSIVGLGQPQHF
- TRBJ2-1 TRBV18 TRBD2 TGTGCCAGCTCACCCACTAGCGGGGGCAACTTCTACAATGAGCAGTTCTTC CASSPTSGGNFYNEQFF
few TRBJ1-1 TRBV20-1 - TGCAGTGCTAGAGATCCGGCGACGGCGAGAGCTTTCTTT CSARDPATARAFF
many TRBJ2-1 TRBV5-1 TRBD2 TGCGCCAGCAGCCTAGCGGGGGGCAACAATGAGCAGTTCTTC CASSLAGGNNEQFF
many TRBJ2-3 TRBV7-2 TRBD1 TGTGCCAGCAGCTTAAGACAGGGGGACACAGATACGCAGTATTTT CASSLRQGDTDTQYF
many TRBJ2-5 TRBV4-3 - TGCGCCAGCAGCGCCCAGGTCCAAGAGACCCAGTACTTC CASSAQVQETQYF